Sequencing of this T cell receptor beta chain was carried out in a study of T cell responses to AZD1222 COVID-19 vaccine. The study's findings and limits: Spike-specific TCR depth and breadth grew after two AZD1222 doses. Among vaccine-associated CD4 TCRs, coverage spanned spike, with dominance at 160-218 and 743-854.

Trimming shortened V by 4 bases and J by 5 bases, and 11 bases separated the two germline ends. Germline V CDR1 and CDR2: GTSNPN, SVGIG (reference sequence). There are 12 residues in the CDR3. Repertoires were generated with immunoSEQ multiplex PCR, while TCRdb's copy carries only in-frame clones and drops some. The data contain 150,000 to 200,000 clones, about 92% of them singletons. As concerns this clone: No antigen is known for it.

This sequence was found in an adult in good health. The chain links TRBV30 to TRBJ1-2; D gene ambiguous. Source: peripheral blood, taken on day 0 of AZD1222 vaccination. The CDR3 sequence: CAWNGPPYGYTF. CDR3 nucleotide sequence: TGTGCCTGGAATGGGCCACCTTATGGCTACACCTTC. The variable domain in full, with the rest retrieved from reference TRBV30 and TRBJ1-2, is SQTIHQWPATLVQPVGSPLSLECTVEGTSNPNLYWYRQAAGRGLQLLFYSVGIGQISSEVPQNLSASRPQDRQFILSSKKLLLSDSGFYLCAWNGPPYGYTFGSGTRLTVV.